This TCR beta chain was retrieved from a study of chemoradiotherapy in HPV16-positive cancers. This CDR3 spans 17 amino acids. Germline-derived CDR1 and CDR2 are SGHRS and YFSETQ. The V and J ends lost 3 bases and 4 bases, in that order; junction bases with no gene match: 15. The data were produced by immunoSEQ multiplex PCR, yet TCRdb's version contains in-frame clones alone and is incomplete. The sample includes some 10,000 clones, roughly 70% of them seen just once. To note about this clone: The antigen is not known.

Study conclusions and caveats: HPV-specific T cells were functionally defined from only a couple of HPV16-positive patients. Candidate HPV-specific clones and E7-related TCR motifs grew in tumor during treatment.

This chain links TRBV5-1 with TRBJ1-2; 7 nucleotides line up with TRBD1. The sequence derives from a human donor with HPV-associated anogenital cancer. The input for sequencing was tumor tissue, taken from a patient who underwent chemoradiotherapy. The CDR3 sequence: CASSSGGNRGVTYGYTF. CDR3 in DNA: TGCGCCAGCAGCTCAGGAGGAAACAGGGGAGTTACCTATGGCTACACCTTC.